Following are 10 T cell receptor beta chains from one sample sequenced in a study of early T cells in non-severe SARS-CoV-2 infection. TCRdb re-called the 5' RACE reads through MiXCR, storing one row per CDR3 protein. The sample includes 37,000 or so distinct CDR3 sequences, over 3.5% of them seen just once. Sequenced material: whole blood. These receptors were obtained from an adult who was a healthcare worker with PCR-confirmed SARS-CoV-2 infection or an uninfected control (not recorded which).

This clonotype was seen repeatedly, ten times or more. The chain couples TRBV6-1 to TRBJ2-1; TRBD2 matches at 9 bases. CDR1 and CDR2 from the germline V gene are MNHNS and SASEGT. The CDR3 runs 13 residues. The CDR3 sequence is CGAKREAHNEQFF. The CDR3 DNA follows: TGTGGGGCGAAGCGGGAGGCCCACAATGAGCAGTTCTTC.

Ten or more counts support this clonotype. The V and J genes are TRBV9 and TRBJ2-1; TRBD1 agrees at 7 bases. Germline V gene data show CDR1 as SGDLS and CDR2 as YYNGEE. CDR3 length: 15 amino acids. V trimming: 1 base; J trimming: 6 bases; junction bases outside the gene matches: 7. The CDR3, as DNA: TGTGCCAGCAGCGTACCCGGGACAGCTCTCAATGAGCAGTTCTTC. As protein: CASSVPGTALNEQFF.

This clonotype was found many times. This chain uses TRBV2 with TRBJ2-5, with 8 bases fitting TRBD2. CDR1 and CDR2 from the germline V gene are SNHLY and FYNNEI. The CDR3 loop spans 12 amino acids. Unmatched junction bases numbered 1, after V lost 8 bases and J lost 2 bases. DNA of the CDR3: TGTGCCAGCTCGGGGGGGCAAGAGACCCAGTACTTC. This encodes CASSGGQETQYF.

This clonotype was detected ten times or more. V and J are TRBV12-3 or TRBV12-4 and TRBJ1-1; D gene uncertain. Trimming took 5 bases from V and 0 from J, leaving 7 bases between them. This CDR3 is 13 amino acids long. CDR3: CASSLLVNTEAFF. As DNA, the CDR3 is TGTGCCAGCAGTCTGTTGGTGAACACTGAAGCTTTCTTT.

In its sample, this clonotype was seen many times. An end of the junction does not agree with germline; a read error may underlie this. The chain employs TRBV10-3 and TRBJ2-7; D ambiguous. The CDR3 extends over 14 amino acids. Germline V gene lookup returns CDR1 ENHRY and CDR2 SYGVKD. CDR3 amino acids: CAIDRDGTSDEQYF. The DNA for the CDR3 is TGTGCCATCGATCGAGACGGCACCTCCGACGAGCAGTACTTC.

This sequence joins TRBV7-2 and TRBJ2-5; D possibly corresponds to TRBD1 (5 bases). The V end lost 5 bases, the J end lost 5 bases, and 21 bases lay between the germline ends. The CDR3 contains 16 residues. The germline gives CDR1 SGHTA, CDR2 FQGNSA. In DNA form, the CDR3 reads TGTGCCAGCAGCCGTGGGGCGGTACCAAAAGGGGAGACCCAGTACTTC. Protein product: CASSRGAVPKGETQYF.

This clonotype was observed a handful of times. The chain combines TRBV20-1 with TRBJ2-3; D might be TRBD2 (5 bases). The germline V and J ends were trimmed by 6 bases and 0 bases, with 13 bases remaining between them. Germline CDR1 DFQATT, CDR2 SNEGSKA (reference sequence). The CDR3 runs 14 residues. In DNA, the CDR3 is TGCAGTGCAGAACGGGGTCCTAGCACAGATACGCAGTATTTT. This encodes CSAERGPSTDTQYF.

The table lists this clonotype with many counts. The genes are TRBV7-2 and TRBJ2-1, with D perhaps matching TRBD1 or TRBD2 (7 bases each). CDR1 SGHTA and CDR2 FQGNSA come from the germline V gene. V lost 2 bases and J lost 6, with 14 bases in between. This CDR3 contains 15 residues. The CDR3 DNA reads as TGTGCCAGCAGCTTATTGCAGGGGGGGCCCAATGAGCAGTTCTTC. Its translation is CASSLLQGGPNEQFF.

This rearrangement joins TRBV18 to TRBJ1-1; no clear D gene. The CDR3 is 15 residues long. The germline gives CDR1 KGHSH, CDR2 LQKENI. Trimming stripped 1 base from V and 5 bases from J, with 14 bases between. The CDR3 region is CASSPRGTEGTEAFF. The DNA of the CDR3 is TGTGCCAGCTCACCACGCGGCACAGAGGGAACTGAAGCTTTCTTT.

This clonotype was counted many times. In DNA, the CDR3 is TGTGCCAGCAGCGCCCGACAGGGGGTAGGACAGCCCCAGCATTTT. Its protein is CASSARQGVGQPQHF. The chain joins TRBV7-2 to TRBJ1-5; 9 bases are shared with TRBD1. Germline CDR1 SGHTA, CDR2 FQGNSA. The CDR3 is 15 amino acids. V was pared by 5 bases and J by 7 bases, with 9 bases of the junction left unmatched.